The entry below gives a single T cell receptor (beta chain) sequence along with its context. The data derive from a study of blood T cell repertoires in COVID-19. On the study more broadly: Donors in the United States, Italy and Spain gave samples during acute or convalescent COVID-19.

In the original processing: Researchers report that nucleated cell counts were estimated from reference gene primer amplification. Some clones are missing from TCRdb's copy, which holds only in-frame ones; the method was immunoSEQ multiplex PCR. V, J and clone size are taken as reported in that table, and D and trimming were inferred from the DNA itself. This sample has around 230,000 clones; approximately 78% occur once, and the top ten carry 9.5% to 15%. Unmatched junction bases numbered 2, after V lost 3 bases and J lost 0 bases. Germline V gene data show CDR1 as ENHRY and CDR2 as SYGVKD. The CDR3 is 15 amino acids.

The sequenced sample was peripheral blood. The genes are TRBV10-3 and TRBJ2-7; TRBD2 matches 10 bases. The clonotype was recovered from a woman in her sixties or seventies with active or convalescent COVID-19. The CDR3 bases are TGTGCCATCAGTGATAGCGGGGGGAGCTCCTACGAGCAGTACTTC. Protein sequence: CAISDSGGSSYEQYF.